The clone carrying this T cell receptor (beta chain) was seen a single time. Assay: immunoSEQ multiplex PCR; the TCRdb copy retains only in-frame clones and omits some. The sample contains about 270,000 clones, around nine tenths of which appear only once. This record comes from a study of blood T cell repertoires in COVID-19. Across the study: In each case, the material was cDNA or gDNA derived from T cells, B-cell-depleted T cells, or PBMCs.

Sequencing was performed on peripheral blood. This sequence was found in a man aged 35 to 55 with active or convalescent COVID-19.

The CDR3 spells CASSQGLVQLQETQYF. The CDR3 region has the DNA TGTGCCAGCAGCCAAGGACTAGTACAGTTACAAGAGACCCAGTACTTC. The rearrangement uses TRBV3-1 (or the pseudogene TRBV3-2) and TRBJ2-5; D may be TRBD2 (6 bases). V was cut by 1 base and J by 2 bases, with 14 bases left in between. The CDR3 has 16 amino acids. Germline lookup yields CDR1 LGHDT and CDR2 YNNKEL (reference sequence).